This T cell receptor (beta chain) was sequenced during a study of shared clonotypes between healthy human individuals. Healthy HIV-negative adults with no recent acute infections or vaccinations were recruited as donors. Here immunoSEQ multiplex PCR was the method, and the copy in TCRdb shows in-frame clones only, minus some. This sample yields about 320,000 clones, of which around 87% are seen a single time; about 16% belongs to the top ten. The ends were cut back, 3 bases at V and 7 bases at J, with 4 bases in the middle. Germline V gene lookup returns CDR1 GTSNPN and CDR2 SVGIG (reference sequence). The CDR3 extends over 10 amino acids. This clone was seen a few times.

The sample consisted of memory CD8+ T cells sorted from blood. Subset defined: CD45RO+ cells pooled with CCR7-negative TemRA cells. The V call is TRBV30, the J call TRBJ2-1; D is uncertain. This clonotype originated in a man between 18 and 29 years old in good health. CDR3 loop: CAWSQNEQFF. In DNA, the CDR3 is TGTGCCTGGAGCCAGAATGAGCAGTTCTTC. The full variable domain, rest sourced from reference TRBV30 and TRBJ2-1, is SQTIHQWPATLVQPVGSPLSLECTVEGTSNPNLYWYRQAAGRGLQLLFYSVGIGQISSEVPQNLSASRPQDRQFILSSKKLLLSDSGFYLCAWSQNEQFFGPGTRLTVL.